The 24 T cell receptor beta chains below were found in one sample sequenced in a study of control samples from healthy donors and cancer patients. Libraries were prepared by immunoSEQ multiplex PCR; TCRdb keeps only in-frame clonotypes and omits some of them. The table shows some 140,000 clones, with 75% to 90% occurring only once. Sample: blood. These TCRs come from a young woman in good health.

This rearrangement joins TRBV10-3 to TRBJ2-5; TRBD2 aligns across 8 bases. This CDR3 region has 13 residues. Germline values: CDR1 ENHRY, CDR2 SYGVKD. After removal of 10 bases from V and 0 bases from J, the junction contained 4 bases not matched to a gene. This CDR3 is CATGGGYQETQYF. Written as DNA, the CDR3 is TGTGCCACCGGGGGGGGGTACCAAGAGACCCAGTACTTC.

V is TRBV5-1 and J is TRBJ2-4; TRBD1 agrees at 7 bases. The V gene's germline CDR1 is SGHRS and CDR2 YFSETQ. V dropped 4 bases and J dropped 9; count of bases not matched to a gene: 13. The CDR3 extends over 15 amino acids. Here the CDR3 DNA reads TGCGCCAGCAGCAAAGGGACAGTGGAATTGGGCATTCAGTACTTC. It yields the protein CASSKGTVELGIQYF.

The chain links TRBV3-1 (or the pseudogene TRBV3-2) to TRBJ2-4; D is unresolved. This CDR3 has 15 residues. Germline V gives CDR1 LGHDT, CDR2 YNNKEL (reference sequence). Trimming left V 2 bases short and J 4 bases short, with 12 bases between. In nucleotides, the CDR3 is TGTGCCAGCAGCCAACCTTCTTGGGTGAAAAACATTCAGTACTTC. This codes for CASSQPSWVKNIQYF.

This chain's CDR3 is CASSQGEWGRGNIQYF. As DNA, the CDR3 is TGTGCCAGCAGTCAGGGGGAGTGGGGTCGTGGAAACATTCAGTACTTC. The rearrangement links TRBV6-6 to TRBJ2-4, with 7 bases identical to TRBD1. With 5 bases clipped from V and 6 bases from J, the junction kept 13 bases outside the gene matches. This CDR3 is built from 16 residues. Germline loops: CDR1 MNHNY, CDR2 SVGAGI (reference sequence).

The CDR3, as DNA: TGTGCCAGCAGTTACGGAGGGGGGAGGGATACGCAGTATTTT. As protein: CASSYGGGRDTQYF. The chain recombines TRBV6-2 or TRBV6-3 with TRBJ2-3; D assignment may be TRBD1 or TRBD2 (6 bases each). Per germline, CDR1 MNHEY and CDR2 SVGEGT. The CDR3 runs 14 residues. Trimming shortened V by 2 bases and J by 6 bases, and 12 bases separated the two germline ends.

This clone has just a few counts. The gene calls are TRBV6-5 and TRBJ1-5; unclear D gene. Trimming pared 4 bases from V and 2 bases from J, leaving 6 bases between. The CDR3 has 13 residues. From germline, CDR1 is MNHEY and CDR2 SVGAGI. The CDR3, as DNA: TGTGCCAGCAGTTCTACGGGCAATCAGCCCCAGCATTTT. This codes for CASSSTGNQPQHF.

The V gene is TRBV28, the J gene TRBJ2-4; possibly TRBD1 for D (5 bases). V was pared by 3 bases and J by 6 bases, with 15 bases between. The CDR3 contains 15 residues. The germline V gene has CDR1 MDHEN and CDR2 SYDVKM. The CDR3 sequence: CASSFQPGYGNIQYF. DNA of the CDR3: TGTGCCAGCAGTTTTCAGCCAGGGTACGGAAACATTCAGTACTTC.

V and J are TRBV5-6 and TRBJ1-2; no clear D gene. The CDR3 has 11 amino acids. Germline CDR1 reads SGHDT; CDR2 reads YYEEEE. Trimming removed 2 bases at V and 6 bases at J, with 5 bases between. In DNA form, the CDR3 reads TGTGCCAGCAGCTTTCGCCATGGCTACACCTTC. Translating gives CASSFRHGYTF.

This clone was observed a single time. V gene TRBV11-3 combines with J gene TRBJ1-1; 9 bases are shared with TRBD1. V shed 1 base and J 7 bases; nucleotides not matched to a gene: 1. Germline V gives CDR1 SGHNT, CDR2 YENEEA. The CDR3 covers 13 residues. The CDR3 sequence: CASSLGQGVEAFF. CDR3 coding DNA: TGTGCCAGCAGCTTAGGACAGGGGGTTGAAGCTTTCTTT. Together with reference TRBV11-3 and TRBJ1-1, the CDR3 gives the full variable domain: EAGVVQSPRYKIIEKKQPVAFWCNPISGHNTLYWYLQNLGQGPELLIRYENEEAVDDSQLPKDRFSAERLKGVDSTLKIQPAELGDSAVYLCASSLGQGVEAFFGQGTRLTVV.

The genes are TRBV27 and TRBJ2-5; the D gene is possibly TRBD1 (6 bases). Germline V gives CDR1 MNHEY, CDR2 SMNVEV (reference sequence). The CDR3 consists of 14 residues. V lost 2 bases, J lost 6 bases, and 13 bases lay in between. The CDR3 coding sequence is TGTGCCAGCAGTTTACAGGGGCAGGGACAGACCCAGTACTTC. Translated, it gives CASSLQGQGQTQYF.

The gene calls are TRBV7-3 and TRBJ1-3; D may be TRBD1 (5 bases). V was pared by 5 bases and J by 2 bases, with 10 bases between. The CDR3 sequence is 14 residues long. CDR1 and CDR2 from the germline V gene are SGHTA and FQGTGA. Here the CDR3 DNA reads TGTGCCAGCAGCCCAACAGGAGCTGGAAACACCATATATTTT. Its translation is CASSPTGAGNTIYF.

The genes are TRBV7-3 and TRBJ2-1; 7 bases map to TRBD2. This CDR3 contains 16 residues. The V gene's germline CDR1 is SGHTA and CDR2 FQGTGA. V shed 2 bases, J shed 4 bases, and the junction held 8 bases outside the gene matches. The CDR3 coding sequence is TGTGCCAGCAGCTTAGGGAGTAGCGGGCGTTACAATGAGCAGTTCTTC. Protein product: CASSLGSSGRYNEQFF.

The genes are TRBV19 and TRBJ1-4; unclear D gene. Germline CDR1 LNHDA, CDR2 SQIVND (reference sequence). V was trimmed by 6 bases and J by 5 bases, leaving 16 bases between them. This CDR3 has 15 amino acids. The CDR3 loop reads CASSRGDGGNEKLFF. The CDR3 DNA follows: TGTGCCAGTAGCCGAGGAGACGGTGGGAATGAAAAACTGTTTTTT.

This chain joins TRBV6-5 and TRBJ1-5; maybe TRBD1 (6 bases). V was shortened by 2 bases and J by 2 bases, with 7 bases between the two germline ends. This CDR3 spans 14 amino acids. The germline CDR1 and CDR2 sequences are MNHEY and SVGAGI. The CDR3 region is CASSYKGGNQPQHF. The CDR3 nucleotides are TGTGCCAGCAGTTACAAGGGGGGCAATCAGCCCCAGCATTTT.

The genes are TRBV2 and TRBJ1-1, with D perhaps matching TRBD1 (5 bases). This CDR3 is 12 amino acids long. Trimming left V 9 bases short and J 0 bases short, with 8 bases between. Germline CDR1 and CDR2: SNHLY and FYNNEI. CDR3 sequence (DNA): TGTGCCAGGGGACTTCTGAACACTGAAGCTTTCTTT. Residues: CARGLLNTEAFF.

This chain uses TRBV7-3 with TRBJ2-5; maybe TRBD2 (6 bases). Germline lookup yields CDR1 SGHTA and CDR2 FQGTGA. The CDR3 has 15 residues. Trimming removed 5 bases from V and 1 base from J, with 14 bases in between. CDR3 sequence reads: CASSTVGGTQETQYF. The CDR3 DNA is TGTGCCAGCAGCACGGTGGGGGGAACCCAAGAGACCCAGTACTTC. Together with reference TRBV7-3 and TRBJ2-5, the CDR3 gives the full variable domain: GAGVSQTPSNKVTEKGKYVELRCDPISGHTALYWYRQSLGQGPEFLIYFQGTGAADDSGLPNDRFFAVRPEGSVSTLKIQRTERGDSAVYLCASSTVGGTQETQYFGPGTRLLVL.

The chain has TRBV4-2 and TRBJ2-7; possible D gene TRBD1, 7 bases. V was pared by 4 bases and J by 2 bases, with 12 bases between. Germline V CDR1 and CDR2: LGHNA, YNFKEQ. The CDR3 is 14 residues long. For the CDR3, the DNA is TGTGCCAGCAGCCCAGGGGGGCTAACCTACGAGCAGTACTTC. Translating it yields CASSPGGLTYEQYF.

Details on this clone: Mismatch with germline at one junction end may stem from a read error. The chain has TRBV7-2 and TRBJ1-5; D is unclear. The CDR3 loop spans 15 amino acids. The germline V gene encodes CDR1 SGHTA and CDR2 FQGNSA. This CDR3 reads CASSLEAGLNRPQHF. The CDR3 coding sequence is TGTGCCAGCAGCTTAGAGGCAGGATTAAATCGGCCCCAGCATTTT.

V gene TRBV21-1 combines with J gene TRBJ1-2; no DNA check was done on the table's D call, TRBD1. TRBV21-1 counts as a pseudogene. The CDR3 extends over 16 amino acids. The CDR3 loop reads CASSKEDRGGTYGYTF. CDR3 in DNA: TGTGCCAGCAGCAAAGAGGACAGGGGGGGGACCTATGGCTACACCTTC.

The gene calls are TRBV18 and TRBJ1-1; D possibly corresponds to TRBD1 (6 bases). Germline V gives CDR1 KGHSH, CDR2 LQKENI. This CDR3 spans 15 amino acids. V was trimmed by 1 base and J by 0 bases, leaving 9 bases between them. CDR3: CASSPQDSMNTEAFF. CDR3 DNA: TGTGCCAGCTCACCACAGGACAGTATGAACACTGAAGCTTTCTTT.

The gene calls are TRBV6-5 and TRBJ1-6; 8 bases line up with TRBD1. The CDR3 runs to 14 residues. V shed 7 bases, J shed 9 bases, and the junction held 8 bases outside the gene matches. The V gene's germline CDR1 is MNHEY and CDR2 SVGAGI. DNA of the CDR3: TGTGCCAGCAAGCAGGGGGCTATGGGTTCACCCCTCCACTTT. Residues: CASKQGAMGSPLHF.

The genes are TRBV5-1 and TRBJ1-2; TRBD1 is a possible D gene (6 bases). CDR1 is SGHRS and CDR2 is YFSETQ in the germline V gene. The ends were cut back, 3 bases at V and 2 bases at J, with 11 bases in the middle. CDR3 length: 14 residues. The CDR3 sequence is CASSSPTGNYGYTF. For the CDR3, the DNA is TGCGCCAGCAGCTCCCCAACAGGGAACTATGGCTACACCTTC.

The chain uses TRBV7-8 and TRBJ2-1; 12 bases match TRBD2. The germline V gene has CDR1 SGHVS and CDR2 FQNEAQ. V was pared by 8 bases and J by 1 base, with 6 bases of the junction left unmatched. The CDR3 loop spans 16 amino acids. The DNA of the CDR3 is TGTGCCAGCCGGGCTAGCGGGAGGGAGTCCTACAATGAGCAGTTCTTC. Amino acids: CASRASGRESYNEQFF. Based on the CDR3 plus reference TRBV7-8 and TRBJ2-1, the full variable domain is GAGVSQSPRYKVAKRGQDVALRCDPISGHVSLFWYQQALGQGPEFLTYFQNEAQLDKSGLPSDRFFAERPEGSVSTLKIQRTQQEDSAVYLCASRASGRESYNEQFFGPGTRLTVL.

The chain uses TRBV18 and TRBJ2-3, with 9 positions matching TRBD1. CDR1 KGHSH and CDR2 LQKENI come from the germline V gene. V lost 3 bases, J lost 5 bases, and 3 bases stayed unmatched. This CDR3 has 14 amino acids. The CDR3 DNA follows: TGTGCCAGCTCACCGAACAGGGGGCAAGATACGCAGTATTTT. It encodes CASSPNRGQDTQYF.